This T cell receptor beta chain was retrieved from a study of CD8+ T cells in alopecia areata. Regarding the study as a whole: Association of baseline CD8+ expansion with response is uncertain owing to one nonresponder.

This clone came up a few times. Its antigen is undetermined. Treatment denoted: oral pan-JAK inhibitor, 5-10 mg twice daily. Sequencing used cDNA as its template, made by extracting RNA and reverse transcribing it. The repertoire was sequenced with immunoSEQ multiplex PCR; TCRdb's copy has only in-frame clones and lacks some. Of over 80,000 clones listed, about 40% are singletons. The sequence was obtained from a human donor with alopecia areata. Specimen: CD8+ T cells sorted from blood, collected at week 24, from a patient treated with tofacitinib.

For the CDR3, the DNA is TGTGCCAGCTCCGACAGAGTTTATCAGCCCCAGCATTTT. It translates to CASSDRVYQPQHF. The V gene is TRBV27, the J gene TRBJ1-5; TRBD1 is a possible D gene (5 bases). The CDR3 sequence is 13 residues long. Germline CDR1 MNHEY, CDR2 SMNVEV (reference sequence). V lost 8 bases to trimming and J lost 5 bases, with 13 bases between them.